This T cell receptor beta chain is from a study of breast tumors, draining lymph nodes, adjacent tissues. Study observations and caveats: That most tumor T cells come from lymph nodes remained unproven.

One entry per CDR3 protein results from TCRdb running MiXCR on the multiplex PCR reads. The sample lists 100,000 to 150,000 distinct CDR3 sequences; 20% to 25% were seen once. Breast cancer patients provided tissue from their axillary draining lymph nodes. In this sample, this clonotype turned up many times. Its antigen is unknown. The source is a female donor with breast cancer. Some clones in this sample may be carry-over from other donors' samples. The specimen sequenced was axillary lymph node tissue.

In DNA form, the CDR3 reads TGCGCCAGCAGCTTGGACGCGGGCACAGATACGCAGTATTTT. Protein: CASSLDAGTDTQYF. The chain carries TRBV5-1 and TRBJ2-3; D gene unclear. V was pared by 0 bases and J by 1 base, with 6 bases between. CDR1 and CDR2 (germline): SGHRS, YFSETQ. The CDR3 spans 14 residues.